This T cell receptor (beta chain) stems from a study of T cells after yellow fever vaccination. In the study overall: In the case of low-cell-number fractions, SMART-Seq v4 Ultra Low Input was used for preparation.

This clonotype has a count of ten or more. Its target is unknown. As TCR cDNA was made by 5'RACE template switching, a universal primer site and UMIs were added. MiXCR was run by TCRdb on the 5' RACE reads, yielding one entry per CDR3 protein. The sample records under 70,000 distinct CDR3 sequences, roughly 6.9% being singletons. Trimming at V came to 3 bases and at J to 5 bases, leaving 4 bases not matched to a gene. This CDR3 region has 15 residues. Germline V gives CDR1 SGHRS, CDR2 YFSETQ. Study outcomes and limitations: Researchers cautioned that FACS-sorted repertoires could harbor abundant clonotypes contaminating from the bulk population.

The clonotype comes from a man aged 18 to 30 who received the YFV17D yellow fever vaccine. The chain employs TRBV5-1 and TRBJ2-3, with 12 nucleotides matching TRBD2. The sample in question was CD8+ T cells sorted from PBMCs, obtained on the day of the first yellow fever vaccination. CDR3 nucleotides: TGCGCCAGCAGCTCTAGCGGGGGGGCCGTAGATACGCAGTATTTT. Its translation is CASSSSGGAVDTQYF.